Given below is one T cell receptor beta chain in context. It lacks a known antigen. No clone much larger than this one lies a single base away; base qualities are absent. This sample stems from a study of CD8 T cells in Susac syndrome (dated by TCRdb to about 2019). Describing the broader study: The study used repertoire sequencing to test whether antigen drove CD8+ T cell activation and differentiation in Susac syndrome. The study compared CD8+ T cell repertoire clonality among 12 healthy donors, around 14 Susac syndrome patients and some 16 multiple sclerosis patients.

Peripheral blood CD8+ and CD4+ T cells from healthy donors, Susac syndrome patients and multiple sclerosis patients were profiled using high-throughput TCR beta sequencing. The multiple sclerosis controls were treatment-naive patients who had stable or active relapsing-remitting disease and met the revised McDonald criteria. Bulk CD8+ and CD4+ T cells were purified by magnetic negative isolation, while CD8+ TEMRA cells were enriched using FACS. Blood was drawn into EDTA tubes, processed within 24 hours, and PBMCs were isolated by density gradient centrifugation. PBMCs intended for TCR sequencing were cryopreserved in liquid nitrogen and were subsequently thawed in a 37 degrees C water bath. A purity of at least 90% was achieved for sorted or isolated CD4+, CD8+ and CD8+ TEMRA cells. Summary of the overall study and its limitations: The study acknowledged that relatively few individuals were included in the TCR sequencing and HLA analysis.

V is clipped by 1 base and J by 6 bases, and the sequence between their germline boundaries is 15 bases long. The CDR3, from cysteine to phenylalanine, totals 15 residues. Solely the CDR3 DNA is kept, with 45 bases framed from the first base. The germline V gene (reference sequence) provides CDR1 MNHEY and CDR2 SMNVEV. RNA was extracted using the RNeasy kit, and about 0.45 to 1 ug of the RNA was reverse transcribed with random hexamers. TCR beta CDR3 regions were amplified with the immunoSEQ multiplex PCR assay covering 54 Vbeta and 13 Jbeta segments. PCR amplification bias was corrected using a synthetic template baseline for primer optimization and computational correction. As for how the authors treated the data: Reads were annotated to V, D and J genes per IMGT and analyzed with immunoSEQ Analyzer, keeping only productive sequences. Clonality was calculated as one minus the Shannon entropy normalized by log2 of the number of productive unique sequences. For each patient and control, public and private clones were evaluated among the 100 most prevalent clones. A clone was defined as Susac-specific if it was absent from the healthy and MS cohorts, from about a thousand published viral clones and from other ImmuneACCESS disease sequences. The public reads were run again by TCRdb, first through fastp at Q25 and then through MiXCR, and only productive beta chains were kept. Every CDR3 protein is listed once, alongside the most common genes and DNA of its rows. TCRdb's processing, not the study's, gives the V and J calls here. This sample gives 400,000 or so distinct CDR3 sequences in total; around 85% of them show up just once. Under 0.15% of the sample belongs to the ten largest clones.

The receptor chain draws on TRBV27 and TRBJ1-2, with TRBD1 tentatively as D gene (5 bases match). The material sequenced was CD8+ T cells from PBMCs. The clonotype originates from a human donor with multiple sclerosis. The CDR3 here reads CASSLFGGSGDGYTF. The DNA sequence follows: TGTGCCAGCAGTTTATTTGGGGGTTCGGGAGATGGCTACACCTTC.